A single sample is the source of the 22 T cell receptor beta chains below, sequenced in a study of spatial heterogeneity in lung cancer. TCRdb redid the calling of the 5' RACE reads with MiXCR, one entry per CDR3 protein. Here the sample spans roughly 18,000 distinct CDR3 sequences, roughly a tenth being singletons. Antigens for these TCRs are unknown. Time point here: sample taken at primary tumor resection. Study-level points and caveats: Tumor mutation counts were tracked by expanded intratumoral alpha and beta TCR counts.

The sample consisted of lung tumor tissue, taken at surgery. These receptors were taken from a female donor with early-stage non-small cell lung cancer.

This clonotype occurred many times. This beta chain is a stray sequence in a library constructed for alpha chains; its clone size is not meaningful. The chain is built from TRBV4-1 and TRBJ2-5, with a weak D call TRBD2 (5 bases). The CDR3 is 20 amino acids. Per germline, CDR1 MGHRA and CDR2 YSYEKL. Trimming stripped 0 bases from V and 5 bases from J, with 28 bases between. CDR3: CASSQETIPTERVDAETQYF. CDR3 in DNA: TGCGCCAGCAGCCAAGAAACTATACCGACGGAGAGGGTTGACGCGGAGACCCAGTACTTC.

In its sample, this clonotype was seen many times. Since it is a stray read in a library aimed at alpha chains, this beta chain has a size that is not meaningful. The chain links TRBV5-1 to TRBJ2-3; maybe TRBD1 (6 bases). The CDR3 runs to 16 residues. Per germline, CDR1 SGHRS and CDR2 YFSETQ. The ends were cut back, 0 bases at V and 0 bases at J, with 11 bases in the middle. CDR3 coding DNA: TGCGCCAGCAGCTTGGAGGGCAGGGGAAGCACAGATACGCAGTATTTT. Its protein is CASSLEGRGSTDTQYF.

On this clonotype: Because the library targeted alpha chains, this beta chain is an off-target read whose size means little. The CDR3: CASFSAEGPLNTEAFF. The DNA of the CDR3 is TGCGCCAGCTTCTCGGCGGAAGGGCCGTTGAACACTGAAGCTTTCTTT. J is TRBJ1-1 and V is TRBV5-1; no clear D gene. The germline V and J ends were trimmed by 7 bases and 0 bases, with 19 bases remaining between them. The CDR3 is 16 amino acids. Per the germline V gene, CDR1 is SGHRS and CDR2 is YFSETQ.

With respect to this clonotype: This beta chain is a stray read from a library made for alpha chains; its abundance is not meaningful. The chain carries TRBV7-9 and TRBJ2-7; D might be TRBD2 (5 bases). This CDR3 has 14 amino acids. Trimming stripped 1 base from V and 3 bases from J, with 10 bases between. CDR1 is SEHNR and CDR2 is FQNEAQ in the germline V gene (reference sequence). The CDR3 loop is CASSLDSGFYEQYF. The CDR3, as DNA: TGTGCCAGCAGCTTAGATTCGGGGTTCTACGAGCAGTACTTC.

Notes on this clonotype: A clone one base away is much larger, so this may be a read error. This beta chain appears as a stray read in a library generated for alpha chains; its size is not informative. The rearrangement links TRBV7-3 to TRBJ1-5; D call uncertain. CDR1 is SGHTA and CDR2 is FQGTGA in the germline V gene. The V gene lost 2 bases and the J gene lost 7 bases, with 9 bases spanning the gap. This CDR3 has 13 amino acids. CDR3 sequence: CASSLATGQPQHF. DNA of the CDR3: TGTGCCAGCAGCTTAGCGACCGGACAGCCCCAGCATTTT.

About this clonotype: Found in a library prepared for alpha chains, this beta chain is an off-target read, and its abundance has little meaning. The genes are TRBV9 and TRBJ1-2, with 7 bases identical to TRBD1. Germline V gene data show CDR1 as SGDLS and CDR2 as YYNGEE. The V segment lost 4 bases and the J segment 4 bases; nucleotides outside the gene matches: 7. CDR3 length: 14 amino acids. The CDR3 DNA follows: TGTGCCAGCAGCCAAAGACAGGGCGGCTATGGCTACACCTTC. Its translation is CASSQRQGGYGYTF.

A note on this clonotype: The size of this beta chain means little, since it is a stray read in a library made for alpha chains. The rearrangement links TRBV10-3 to TRBJ1-1, with 10 positions matching TRBD1. V was pared by 6 bases and J by 3 bases, with 1 base of the junction left unmatched. CDR3 size: 13 residues. Germline assignment: CDR1 ENHRY and CDR2 SYGVKD. CDR3 in DNA: TGTGCCATCAGCGGGACAGGGGACACTGAAGCTTTCTTT. Translation gives CAISGTGDTEAFF.

This clonotype qualifies as medium-sized. In a library made to pick up alpha chains, this beta chain is a stray read with a size that means little. This chain links TRBV12-3 or TRBV12-4 with TRBJ1-4; 7 bases are shared with TRBD1. V trimming: 8 bases; J trimming: 5 bases; junction bases outside the gene matches: 5. CDR3 length: 13 amino acids. CDR3 nucleotide sequence: TGTGCCAGCTCCGGGACAGAAAATGAAAAACTGTTTTTT. It translates to CASSGTENEKLFF.

This clonotype was seen ten or more times. Because this beta chain is a stray read in a library intended to capture alpha chains, its abundance should not be given much weight. V is TRBV2 and J is TRBJ2-3; 8 nucleotides agree with TRBD1. There are 14 residues in the CDR3. CDR1 SNHLY and CDR2 FYNNEI come from the germline V gene. The V segment lost 6 bases and the J segment 3 bases; nucleotides outside the gene matches: 5. DNA for the CDR3: TGTGCCAGCAGACGGACAGGGTCGACAGATACGCAGTATTTT. This encodes CASRRTGSTDTQYF.

This clonotype came up many times. Since it is a stray read in a library aimed at alpha chains, this beta chain has a size that is not meaningful. The genes are TRBV7-2 and TRBJ2-5, with D possibly TRBD2 on 6 matching bases. Germline V lookup: CDR1 SGHTA, CDR2 FQGNSA. Trimming removed 0 bases at V and 1 base at J, with 12 bases between. The CDR3 covers 16 residues. The CDR3, as DNA: TGTGCCAGCAGCTTAGCTGGGACTTGCGGCCAAGAGACCCAGTACTTC. Its translation is CASSLAGTCGQETQYF.

On this clonotype itself: This beta chain lies outside the target of a library built for alpha chains; its clone size means little. V and J are TRBV6-2 or TRBV6-3 and TRBJ1-1; possibly TRBD1 for D (5 bases). Germline CDR1 and CDR2: MNHEY and SVGEGT. CDR3 length: 14 residues. With 2 bases removed from V and 8 bases from J, the gap between germline ends came to 15 bases. DNA of the CDR3: TGTGCCAGCAGTTACGCCGAGAGGGGTCGGGAAGCTTTCTTT. Translating gives CASSYAERGREAFF.

This clonotype was seen repeatedly, ten times or more. For a library built for alpha chains, this beta chain is a stray read; little rests on its size. The chain joins TRBV7-9 to TRBJ2-1; maybe TRBD1 (5 bases). CDR3 length: 15 residues. The germline gives CDR1 SEHNR, CDR2 FQNEAQ (reference sequence). Trimming cost V 1 base and J 2 bases, with 9 bases left between them. DNA for the CDR3: TGTGCCAGCAGCTTAGGACAGAGGACCTACAATGAGCAGTTCTTC. Translating gives CASSLGQRTYNEQFF.

By sample fraction, this clonotype is medium-sized. Being off target in a library aimed at alpha chains, this beta chain has a size of little meaning. V and J are TRBV7-2 and TRBJ2-5, with 8 nucleotides matching TRBD1. The CDR3 contains 14 residues. Germline loops: CDR1 SGHTA, CDR2 FQGNSA. Trimming took 3 bases from V and 2 from J; bases not matched to a gene: 2. Here the CDR3 DNA reads TGTGCCAGCAGCTTCAACAGGGGGCAAGAGACCCAGTACTTC. This codes for CASSFNRGQETQYF. Drawing the rest from reference TRBV7-2 and TRBJ2-5, the complete variable domain is GAGVSQSPSNKVTEKGKDVELRCDPISGHTALYWYRQSLGQGLEFLIYFQGNSAPDKSGLPSDRFSAERTGGSVSTLTIQRTQQEDSAVYLCASSFNRGQETQYFGPGTRLLVL.

This clonotype was detected only a few times. Found in a library prepared for alpha chains, this beta chain is an off-target read, and its abundance has little meaning. V usage is TRBV5-1 and J usage is TRBJ2-7; 10 bases align to TRBD1. The CDR3 length is 14 residues. The V and J ends lost 4 bases and 7 bases, in that order; junction bases with no gene match: 8. Germline V CDR1 and CDR2: SGHRS, YFSETQ. The CDR3 DNA reads TGCGCCAGCAGCCCATGGACAGGGGGAAGTGAGCAGTACTTC. It yields the protein CASSPWTGGSEQYF.

This clonotype was picked up a small number of times. This beta chain slipped into a library made for alpha chains as a stray read, so its size is not meaningful. CDR3 nucleotides: TGTGCCAGCAGCCTGGGGACGGGGAATCAGCCCCAGCATTTT. Amino acid sequence: CASSLGTGNQPQHF. The V gene is TRBV7-2, the J gene TRBJ1-5; possibly TRBD1 for D (5 bases). The length of the CDR3 is 14 residues. The germline V and J ends were trimmed by 5 bases and 4 bases, with 12 bases remaining between them. From germline, CDR1 is SGHTA and CDR2 FQGNSA.

Notes on this clonotype: Being off target in a library aimed at alpha chains, this beta chain has a size of little meaning. This chain uses TRBV20-1 with TRBJ2-3; TRBD2 is a possible D gene (5 bases). CDR1 is DFQATT and CDR2 is SNEGSKA in the germline V gene (reference sequence). Trimming took off 3 bases at V and 4 bases at J, with 8 bases between the two ends. This CDR3 spans 12 amino acids. The CDR3 loop is CSARAGSDTQYF. The CDR3 DNA is TGCAGTGCTAGGGCGGGTTCAGATACGCAGTATTTT.

This clonotype has a handful of counts. This beta chain slipped into a library made for alpha chains as a stray read, so its size is not meaningful. This chain links TRBV5-1 with TRBJ2-5; TRBD2 might be the D (5 bases). The length of the CDR3 is 12 residues. V was pared by 0 bases and J by 10 bases, with 10 bases between. Per germline, CDR1 SGHRS and CDR2 YFSETQ. The CDR3 bases are TGCGCCAGCAGCTTGGAGGAGGCCGTCCAGTACTTC. Translated: CASSLEEAVQYF.

This clonotype showed up many times. A library prepared for alpha chains yielded this beta chain as an off-target read; its size is of little meaning. The chain carries TRBV12-3 or TRBV12-4 and TRBJ2-5, with 8 bases identical to TRBD2. This CDR3 is built from 15 residues. With V trimmed by 3 bases and J by 6 bases, 9 bases remained unmatched. CDR3 DNA: TGTGCCAGCAGTTTGGGTCTCGGGGGGGCACAGACCCAGTACTTC. Its translation is CASSLGLGGAQTQYF.

There are many counts of this clonotype. This beta chain is an unintended read in a library built for alpha chains; its size means little. The chain recombines TRBV27 with TRBJ1-1, with D perhaps TRBD1 (6 bases). The V and J ends lost 2 bases and 3 bases respectively, with 10 bases between them. Germline V gene sequence: CDR1 MNHEY, CDR2 SMNVEV (reference sequence). This CDR3 spans 14 amino acids. Here the CDR3 DNA reads TGTGCCAGCAGTTTACAACAGGGATACACTGAAGCTTTCTTT. This gives the protein CASSLQQGYTEAFF.

This clonotype is classed as medium-sized. This beta chain appears as a stray read in a library generated for alpha chains; its size is not informative. The J gene is TRBJ1-1, the V gene TRBV7-2, with D possibly matching TRBD1 (5 bases). Looked up from germline, CDR1 is SGHTA and CDR2 is FQGNSA. This CDR3 comprises 14 residues. V was trimmed by 10 bases and J by 4 bases, leaving 19 bases between them. The CDR3 region has the DNA TGTGCCACCCAGACGACGGGACGGTCCACTGAAGCTTTCTTT. Translated: CATQTTGRSTEAFF.

The table lists this clonotype with many counts. As an off-target read in a library built for alpha chains, this beta chain has a frequency of little significance. V and J are TRBV3-1 and TRBJ1-2, with a possible D match to TRBD1 (5 bases). The CDR3 covers 13 residues. CDR1 LGHDT and CDR2 YNNKEL come from the germline V gene (reference sequence). The V gene lost 5 bases and the J gene lost 6 bases, with 13 bases spanning the gap. This chain's CDR3 is CASSGGRGHGYTF. The CDR3 DNA follows: TGTGCCAGCAGCGGGGGGAGGGGCCATGGCTACACCTTC.

A few counts support this clonotype. Found in a library prepared for alpha chains, this beta chain is an off-target read, and its abundance has little meaning. This chain links TRBV9 with TRBJ2-1; D not resolved. Trimming cost V 6 bases and J 5 bases, with 21 bases left between them. This CDR3 has 16 amino acids. Per germline, CDR1 SGDLS and CDR2 YYNGEE. The CDR3 region is CASTLGTLTADNEQFF. The DNA of the CDR3 is TGTGCCAGCACCCTGGGAACCCTGACCGCAGACAATGAGCAGTTCTTC.